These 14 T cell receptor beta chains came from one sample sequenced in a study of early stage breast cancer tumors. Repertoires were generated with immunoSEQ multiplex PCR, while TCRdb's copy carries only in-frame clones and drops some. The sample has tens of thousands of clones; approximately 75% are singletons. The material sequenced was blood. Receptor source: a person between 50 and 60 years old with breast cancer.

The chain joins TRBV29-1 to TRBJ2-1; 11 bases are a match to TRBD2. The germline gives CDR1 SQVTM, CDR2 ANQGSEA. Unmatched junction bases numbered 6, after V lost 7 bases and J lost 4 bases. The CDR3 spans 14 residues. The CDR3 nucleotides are TGCAGCGCCTCGGGACTAGCGGATTACAATGAGCAGTTCTTC. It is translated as CSASGLADYNEQFF.

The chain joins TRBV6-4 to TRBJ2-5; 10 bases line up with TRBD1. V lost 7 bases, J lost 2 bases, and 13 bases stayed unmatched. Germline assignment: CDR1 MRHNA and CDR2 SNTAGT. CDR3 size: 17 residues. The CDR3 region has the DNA TGTGCCAGCAAAGGGGGGACAGGGGAGGAGGGGCAAGAGACCCAGTACTTC. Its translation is CASKGGTGEEGQETQYF.

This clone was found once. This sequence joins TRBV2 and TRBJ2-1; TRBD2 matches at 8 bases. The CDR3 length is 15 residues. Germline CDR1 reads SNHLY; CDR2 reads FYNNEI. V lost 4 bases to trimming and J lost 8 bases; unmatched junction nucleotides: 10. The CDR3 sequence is CASSGSGSGNDEQFF. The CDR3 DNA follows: TGTGCCAGCAGTGGAAGCGGGAGTGGTAACGATGAGCAGTTCTTC.

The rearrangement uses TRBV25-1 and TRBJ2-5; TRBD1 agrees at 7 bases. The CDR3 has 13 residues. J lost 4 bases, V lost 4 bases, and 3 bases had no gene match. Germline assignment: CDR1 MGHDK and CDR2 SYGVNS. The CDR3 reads CASSARQGETQYF. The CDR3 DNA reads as TGTGCCAGCAGTGCCCGACAGGGAGAGACCCAGTACTTC. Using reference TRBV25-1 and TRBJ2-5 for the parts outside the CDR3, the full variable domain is EADIYQTPRYLVIGTGKKITLECSQTMGHDKMYWYQQDPGMELHLIHYSYGVNSTEKGDLSSESTVSRIRTEHFPLTLESARPSHTSQYLCASSARQGETQYFGPGTRLLVL.

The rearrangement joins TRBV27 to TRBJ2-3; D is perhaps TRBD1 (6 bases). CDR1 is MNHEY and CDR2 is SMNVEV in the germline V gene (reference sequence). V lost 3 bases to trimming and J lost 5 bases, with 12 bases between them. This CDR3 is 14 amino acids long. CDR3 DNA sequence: TGTGCCAGCAGTTTGAGGGGGTCGGGAGATACGCAGTATTTT. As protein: CASSLRGSGDTQYF.

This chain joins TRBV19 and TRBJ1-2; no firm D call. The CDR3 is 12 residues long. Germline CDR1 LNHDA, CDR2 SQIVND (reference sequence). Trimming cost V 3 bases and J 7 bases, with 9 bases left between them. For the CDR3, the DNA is TGTGCCAGTAGTATGGGGAGTGCTGGCTACACCTTC. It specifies CASSMGSAGYTF.

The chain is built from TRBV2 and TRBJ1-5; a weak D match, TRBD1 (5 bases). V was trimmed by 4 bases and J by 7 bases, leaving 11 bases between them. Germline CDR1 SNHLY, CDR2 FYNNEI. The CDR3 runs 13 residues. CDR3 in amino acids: CASSADIGQPQHF. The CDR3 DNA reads TGTGCCAGCAGTGCGGACATCGGGCAGCCCCAGCATTTT.

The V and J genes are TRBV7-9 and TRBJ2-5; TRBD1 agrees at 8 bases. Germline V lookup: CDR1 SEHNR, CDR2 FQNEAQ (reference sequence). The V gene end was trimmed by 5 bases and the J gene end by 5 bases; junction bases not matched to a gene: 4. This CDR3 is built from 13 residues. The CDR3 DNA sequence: TGTGCCAGCAGCCCAGGGGGCCGGGAGACCCAGTACTTC. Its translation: CASSPGGRETQYF.

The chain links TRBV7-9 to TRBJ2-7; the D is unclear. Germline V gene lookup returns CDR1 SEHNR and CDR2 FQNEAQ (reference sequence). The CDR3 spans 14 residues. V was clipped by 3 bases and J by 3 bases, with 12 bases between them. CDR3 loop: CASSFAVGGYEQYF. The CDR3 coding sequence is TGTGCCAGCAGCTTCGCCGTGGGTGGCTACGAGCAGTACTTC.

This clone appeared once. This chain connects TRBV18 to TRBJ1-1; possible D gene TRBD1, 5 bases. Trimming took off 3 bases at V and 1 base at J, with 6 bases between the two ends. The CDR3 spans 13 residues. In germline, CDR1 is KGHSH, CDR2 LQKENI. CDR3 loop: CASSPTENTEAFF. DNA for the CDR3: TGTGCCAGCTCACCGACAGAGAACACTGAAGCTTTCTTT.

The CDR3 DNA is TGTGCCAGCAGTGACTCAACAGGGTCAGATACGCAGTATTTT. Its translation is CASSDSTGSDTQYF. The chain couples TRBV6-4 to TRBJ2-3; a possible D gene is TRBD1 (6 bases). The CDR3 contains 14 residues. Germline V gene sequence: CDR1 MRHNA, CDR2 SNTAGT. Trimming took 0 bases from V and 4 from J, leaving 8 bases between them.

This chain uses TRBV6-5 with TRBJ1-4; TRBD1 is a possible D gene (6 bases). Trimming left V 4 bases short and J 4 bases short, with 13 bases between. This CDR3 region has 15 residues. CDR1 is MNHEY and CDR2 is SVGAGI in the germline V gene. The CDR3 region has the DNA TGTGCCAGCAGTTTAGGAGGGGGTGGTAATGAAAAACTGTTTTTT. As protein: CASSLGGGGNEKLFF.

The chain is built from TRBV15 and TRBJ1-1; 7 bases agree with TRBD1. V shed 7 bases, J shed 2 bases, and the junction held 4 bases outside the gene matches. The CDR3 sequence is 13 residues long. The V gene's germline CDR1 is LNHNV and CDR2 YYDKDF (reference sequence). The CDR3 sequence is CATTGQANTEAFF. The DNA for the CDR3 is TGTGCCACCACTGGACAGGCCAACACTGAAGCTTTCTTT.

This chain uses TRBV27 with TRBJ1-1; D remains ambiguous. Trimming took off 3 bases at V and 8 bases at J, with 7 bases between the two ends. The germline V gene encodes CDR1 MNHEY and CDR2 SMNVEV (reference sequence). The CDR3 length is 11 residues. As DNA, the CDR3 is TGTGCCAGCAGTTTCGGGCGAGAAGCTTTCTTT. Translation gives CASSFGREAFF.